A selection of T cell receptor beta chains follows, all from one sample in a study of T-cell memory formation after mild COVID-19. Each CDR3 protein gets one entry after TCRdb re-called the 5' RACE reads with MiXCR. This sample has about 290,000 distinct CDR3 sequences, with about 20% found just once. Material: PBMCs or a T cell subset sorted from them (not recorded which). Receptor source: a man younger than 35 who had mild COVID-19 (a few samples of this study predate the infection). Cell type and time point are not known. Each CDR3 is given with its conserved first and last residue. D genes are given only for firm matches. Expanded clones are given a class, and other clones once, few, many or no size at all.

j_call | clone_size | d_call | v_call | cdr3_aa | cdr3_nt
TRBJ2-5 | NA | NA | TRBV12-3/TRBV12-4 | CASSLNRLETQYF | TGTGCCAGCAGTTTAAACAGATTAGAGACCCAGTACTTC
TRBJ1-6 | NA | NA | TRBV20-1 | CSARSVAGSPPADSPLHF | TGCAGTGCTAGATCGGTTGCGGGGTCACCTCCGGCGGATTCACCCCTCCACTTT
TRBJ2-1 | NA | NA | TRBV7-9 | CASSHLTPHEQFF | TGTGCCAGCAGCCACCTTACCCCCCATGAGCAGTTCTTC
TRBJ2-7 | NA | TRBD1 | TRBV16 | CASSQRDRVSYEQYF | TGTGCCAGCAGCCAAAGGGACAGGGTATCCTACGAGCAGTACTTC
TRBJ1-2 | NA | NA | TRBV4-1 | CASSPRAGDNYGYTF | TGCGCCAGCAGCCCCCGGGCAGGGGACAACTATGGCTACACCTTC
TRBJ1-1 | few | NA | TRBV9 | CASSVTGAYTEAFF | TGTGCCAGCAGCGTAACGGGGGCGTACACTGAAGCTTTCTTT
TRBJ1-3 | few | TRBD1 | TRBV20-1 | CSARGWGQGASSGNTIYF | TGCAGTGCTAGAGGGTGGGGGCAGGGGGCATCCTCTGGAAACACCATATATTTT
TRBJ2-3 | many | NA | TRBV4-1 | CASSQEGAPSTDTQYF | TGCGCCAGCAGCCAAGAGGGCGCCCCTAGCACAGATACGCAGTATTTT
TRBJ2-2 | NA | NA | TRBV10-3 | CAISVGIGELFF | TGTGCCATCAGTGTCGGGATCGGGGAGCTGTTTTTT
TRBJ2-3 | many | NA | TRBV7-2 | CASSLGRDTQYF | TGTGCCAGCAGCCTAGGGAGGGATACGCAGTATTTT
TRBJ2-1 | NA | NA | TRBV7-8 | CASSPRRFYNEQFF | TGTGCCAGCAGCCCAAGGCGGTTCTACAATGAGCAGTTCTTC
TRBJ2-3 | few | TRBD2 | TRBV6-5 | CASSYTPGLADYSTDTQYF | TGTGCCAGCAGTTACACCCCGGGACTAGCGGACTATAGCACAGATACGCAGTATTTT
TRBJ1-2 | few | TRBD1 | TRBV12-3/TRBV12-4 | CASNRGQGPYGYTF | TGTGCCAGCAATAGGGGACAGGGCCCCTATGGCTACACCTTC
TRBJ2-3 | NA | NA | TRBV6-1 | CASSRGKILQGDTQYF | TGTGCCAGCAGTCGCGGAAAGATACTCCAAGGAGATACGCAGTATTTT
TRBJ2-2 | few | NA | TRBV6-5 | CASSYSGRINTGELFF | TGTGCCAGCAGTTACTCGGGACGGATAAACACCGGGGAGCTGTTTTTT
TRBJ1-4 | NA | TRBD1 | TRBV5-1 | CASSIAITGTGDEKLFF | TGCGCCAGCAGCATTGCGATAACCGGGACAGGGGATGAAAAACTGTTTTTT
TRBJ1-1 | NA | NA | TRBV4-1 | CASSQGLMNTEAFF | TGCGCCAGCAGCCAAGGCCTTATGAACACTGAAGCTTTCTTT
TRBJ1-5 | NA | NA | TRBV6-2/TRBV6-3 | CASSYSRQAGNQPQHF | TGTGCCAGCAGTTACTCGCGACAGGCCGGCAATCAGCCCCAGCATTTT
TRBJ2-2 | few | TRBD2 | TRBV6-2/TRBV6-3 | CASNSGLVNTGELFF | TGTGCCAGCAACTCGGGACTAGTGAACACCGGGGAGCTGTTTTTT
TRBJ2-3 | NA | NA | TRBV4-3 | CASGPRYPTDTQYF | TGCGCCAGCGGCCCTAGGTATCCCACAGATACGCAGTATTTT
TRBJ2-7 | few | TRBD1 | TRBV7-9 | CASSPDRGLPYEQYF | TGTGCCAGCAGCCCTGACAGGGGTCTTCCCTACGAGCAGTACTTC
TRBJ2-5 | NA | NA | TRBV10-3 | CAISDRGTGETQYF | TGTGCCATCAGTGACAGGGGAACAGGAGAGACCCAGTACTTC
TRBJ2-1 | many | NA | TRBV5-6 | CASSLVGDYNEQFF | TGTGCCAGCAGCTTGGTCGGGGATTACAATGAGCAGTTCTTC
TRBJ2-4 | NA | TRBD2 | TRBV30 | CAGTSGVPLLKNIQYF | TGTGCCGGAACAAGCGGGGTGCCCCTACTCAAAAACATTCAGTACTTC